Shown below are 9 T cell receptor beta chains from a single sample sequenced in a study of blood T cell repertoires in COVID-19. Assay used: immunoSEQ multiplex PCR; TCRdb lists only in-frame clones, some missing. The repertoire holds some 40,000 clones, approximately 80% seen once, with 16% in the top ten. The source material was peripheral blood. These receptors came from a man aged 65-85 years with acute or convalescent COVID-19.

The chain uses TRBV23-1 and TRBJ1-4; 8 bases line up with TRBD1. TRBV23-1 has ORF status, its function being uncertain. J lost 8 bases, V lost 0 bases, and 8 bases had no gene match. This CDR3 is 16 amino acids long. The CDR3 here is CASSQSGGQGKEKLFF. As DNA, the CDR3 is TGCGCCAGCAGTCAATCCGGAGGACAGGGAAAAGAAAAACTGTTTTTT.

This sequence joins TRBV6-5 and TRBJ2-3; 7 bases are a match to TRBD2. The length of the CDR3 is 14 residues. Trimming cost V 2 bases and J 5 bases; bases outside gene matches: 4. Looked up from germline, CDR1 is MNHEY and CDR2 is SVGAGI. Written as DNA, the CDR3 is TGTGCCAGCAGTTACCAGGCTAGCGGAGATACGCAGTATTTT. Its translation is CASSYQASGDTQYF.

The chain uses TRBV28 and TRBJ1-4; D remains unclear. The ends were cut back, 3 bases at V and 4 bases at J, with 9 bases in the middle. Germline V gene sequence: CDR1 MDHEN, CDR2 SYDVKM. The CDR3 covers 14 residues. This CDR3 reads CASSFFSNNEKLFF. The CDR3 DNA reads TGTGCCAGCAGTTTTTTCAGTAATAATGAAAAACTGTTTTTT. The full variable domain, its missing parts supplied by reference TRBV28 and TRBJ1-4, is DVKVTQSSRYLVKRTGEKVFLECVQDMDHENMFWYRQDPGLGLRLIYFSYDVKMKEKGDIPEGYSVSREKKERFSLILESASTNQTSMYLCASSFFSNNEKLFFGSGTQLSVL.

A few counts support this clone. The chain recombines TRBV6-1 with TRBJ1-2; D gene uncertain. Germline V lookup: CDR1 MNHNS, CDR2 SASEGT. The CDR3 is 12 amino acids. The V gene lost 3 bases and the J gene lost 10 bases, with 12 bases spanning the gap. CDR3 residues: CASSDRVSYYTF. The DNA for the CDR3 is TGTGCCAGCAGTGATCGGGTGTCTTACTACACCTTC.

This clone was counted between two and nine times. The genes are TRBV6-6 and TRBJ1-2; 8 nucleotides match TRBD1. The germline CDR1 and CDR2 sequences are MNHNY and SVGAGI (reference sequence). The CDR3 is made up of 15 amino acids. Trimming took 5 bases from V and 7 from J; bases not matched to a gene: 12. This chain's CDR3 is CASSHGQGRRLGYTF. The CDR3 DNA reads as TGTGCCAGCAGTCACGGACAGGGCAGGCGGCTTGGCTACACCTTC.

The CDR3 bases are TGTGCCAACAGACAGGGGAATTATGCTGGGGCCAACGTCCTGACTTTC. Encoded protein: CANRQGNYAGANVLTF. The rearrangement joins TRBV2 to TRBJ2-6; 8 bases line up with TRBD1. V lost 10 bases, J lost 2 bases, and 10 bases stayed unmatched. The CDR3 totals 16 residues. Germline V gene lookup returns CDR1 SNHLY and CDR2 FYNNEI.

CDR3 nucleotides: TGTGCCACCCGACCGGGACAGGGTCGGAGCACCGGGGAGCTGTTTTTT. Protein: CATRPGQGRSTGELFF. The chain uses TRBV19 and TRBJ2-2; 9 positions match TRBD1. Per the germline V gene, CDR1 is LNHDA and CDR2 is SQIVND (reference sequence). The CDR3 consists of 16 residues. J gave up 4 bases and V 10 bases, and 13 bases lay outside the gene matches.

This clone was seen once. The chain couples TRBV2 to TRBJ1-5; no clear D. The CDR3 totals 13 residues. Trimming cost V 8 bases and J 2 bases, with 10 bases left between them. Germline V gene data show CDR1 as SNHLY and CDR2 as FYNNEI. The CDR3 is CASSISGNQPQHF. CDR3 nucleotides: TGTGCCAGCTCCATTAGCGGCAATCAGCCCCAGCATTTT. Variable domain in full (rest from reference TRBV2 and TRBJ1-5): EPEVTQTPSHQVTQMGQEVILRCVPISNHLYFYWYRQILGQKVEFLVSFYNNEISEKSEIFDDQFSVERPDGSNFTLKIRSTKLEDSAMYFCASSISGNQPQHFGDGTRLSIL.

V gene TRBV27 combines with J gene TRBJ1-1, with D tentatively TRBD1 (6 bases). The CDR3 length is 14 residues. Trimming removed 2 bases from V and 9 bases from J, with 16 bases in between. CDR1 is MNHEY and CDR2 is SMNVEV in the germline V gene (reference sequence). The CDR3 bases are TGTGCCAGCAGTTTAACAGGGACCCAGACCCAAGCTTTCTTT. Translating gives CASSLTGTQTQAFF.